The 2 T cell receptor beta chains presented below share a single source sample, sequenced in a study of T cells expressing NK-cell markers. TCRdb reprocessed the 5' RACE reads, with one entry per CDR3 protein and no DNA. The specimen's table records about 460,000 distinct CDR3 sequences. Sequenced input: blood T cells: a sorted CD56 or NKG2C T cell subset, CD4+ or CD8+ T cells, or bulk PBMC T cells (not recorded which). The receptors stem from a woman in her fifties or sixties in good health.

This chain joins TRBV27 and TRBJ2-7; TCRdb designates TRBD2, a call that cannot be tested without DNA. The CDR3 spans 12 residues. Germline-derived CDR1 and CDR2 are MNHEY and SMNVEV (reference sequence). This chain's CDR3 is CASSPLSGNQYF.

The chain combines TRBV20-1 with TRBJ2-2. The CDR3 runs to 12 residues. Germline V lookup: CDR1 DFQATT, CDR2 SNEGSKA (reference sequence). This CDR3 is CSASLNTGELFF.